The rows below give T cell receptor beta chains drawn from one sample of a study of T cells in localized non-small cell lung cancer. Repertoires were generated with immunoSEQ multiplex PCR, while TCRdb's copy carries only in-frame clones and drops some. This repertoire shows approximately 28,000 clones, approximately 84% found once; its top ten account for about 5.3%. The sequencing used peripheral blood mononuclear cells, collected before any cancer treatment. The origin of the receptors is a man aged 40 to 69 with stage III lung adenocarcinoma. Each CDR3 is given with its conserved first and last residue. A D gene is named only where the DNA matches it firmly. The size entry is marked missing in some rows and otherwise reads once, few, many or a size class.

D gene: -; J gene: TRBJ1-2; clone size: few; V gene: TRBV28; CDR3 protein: CASSLTDGNYGYTF; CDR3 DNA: TGTGCCAGCAGCTTAACGGACGGGAACTATGGCTACACCTTC
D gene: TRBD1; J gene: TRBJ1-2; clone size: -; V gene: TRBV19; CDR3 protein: CASSLGQGRGSGYTF; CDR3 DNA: TGTGCCAGTAGTTTGGGACAGGGGAGAGGGTCTGGCTACACCTTC
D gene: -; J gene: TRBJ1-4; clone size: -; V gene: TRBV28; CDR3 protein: CASTRTAMNEKLFF; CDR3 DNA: TGTGCCAGCACCCGGACAGCGATGAATGAAAAACTGTTTTTT
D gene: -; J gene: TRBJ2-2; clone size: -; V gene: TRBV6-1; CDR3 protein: CASTERRFTGELFF; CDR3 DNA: TGTGCCAGCACCGAGAGGCGGTTCACCGGGGAGCTGTTTTTT
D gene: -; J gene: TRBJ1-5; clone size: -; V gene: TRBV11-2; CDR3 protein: CASSTQGNQPQHF; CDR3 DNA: TGTGCCAGCAGCACCCAGGGAAATCAGCCCCAGCATTTT
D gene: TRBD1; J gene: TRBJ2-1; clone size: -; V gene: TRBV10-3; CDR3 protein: CAISREQGVPHEQFF; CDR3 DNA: TGTGCCATCAGTCGGGAACAGGGGGTTCCACATGAGCAGTTCTTC
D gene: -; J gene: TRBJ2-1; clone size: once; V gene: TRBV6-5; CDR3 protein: CASSYAPLQGQFF; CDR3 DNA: TGTGCCAGCAGTTACGCCCCTCTTCAAGGACAGTTCTTC
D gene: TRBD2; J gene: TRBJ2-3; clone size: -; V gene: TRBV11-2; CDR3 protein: CASSSHLAGVSTDTQYF; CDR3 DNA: TGTGCCAGCAGCTCGCACCTAGCGGGGGTTAGCACAGATACGCAGTATTTT
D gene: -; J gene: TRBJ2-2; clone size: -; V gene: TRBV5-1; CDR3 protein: CATRRGTNTGELFF; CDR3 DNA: TGCGCCACCCGAAGAGGCACGAACACCGGGGAGCTGTTTTTT
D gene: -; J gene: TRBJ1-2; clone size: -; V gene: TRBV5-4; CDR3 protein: CASSLVESPYGYTF; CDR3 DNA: TGTGCCAGCAGCCTTGTCGAGAGCCCCTATGGCTACACCTTC
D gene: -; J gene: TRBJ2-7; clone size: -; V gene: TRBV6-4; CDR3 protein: CAIGTYEQYF; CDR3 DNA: TGTGCCATCGGTACCTACGAGCAGTACTTC
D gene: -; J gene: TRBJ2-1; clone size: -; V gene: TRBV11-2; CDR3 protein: CASSLEGGLPSSYNEQFF; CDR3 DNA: TGTGCCAGCAGCTTAGAGGGGGGACTCCCGAGCTCCTACAATGAGCAGTTCTTC
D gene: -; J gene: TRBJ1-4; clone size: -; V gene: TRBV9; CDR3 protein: CASSVEGSREKLFF; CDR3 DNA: TGTGCCAGCAGCGTAGAGGGTTCCCGTGAAAAACTGTTTTTT
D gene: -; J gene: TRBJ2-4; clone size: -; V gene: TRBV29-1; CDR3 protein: CSVPDRGAKNIQYF; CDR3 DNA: TGCAGCGTCCCGGACCGAGGGGCCAAAAACATTCAGTACTTC
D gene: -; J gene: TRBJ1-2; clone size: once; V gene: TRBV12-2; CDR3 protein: CASRLVTSFTHGYTF; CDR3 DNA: TGTGCAAGTCGCTTAGTTACATCATTCACCCATGGCTACACCTTC
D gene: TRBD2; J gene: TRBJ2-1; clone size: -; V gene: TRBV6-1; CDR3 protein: CASILSGGDEQFF; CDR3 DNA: TGTGCCAGCATCCTAAGCGGGGGGGATGAGCAGTTCTTC
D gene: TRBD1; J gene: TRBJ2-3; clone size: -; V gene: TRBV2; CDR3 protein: CASETGGGDTQYF; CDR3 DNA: TGTGCCAGCGAGACAGGGGGTGGGGATACGCAGTATTTT
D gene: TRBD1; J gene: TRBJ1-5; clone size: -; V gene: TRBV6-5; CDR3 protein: CASRRRFDRDQPQHF; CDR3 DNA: TGTGCCAGCAGGCGTCGGTTTGACAGGGATCAGCCCCAGCATTTT
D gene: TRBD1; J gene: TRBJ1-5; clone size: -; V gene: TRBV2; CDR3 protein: CASSWTGGNQPQHF; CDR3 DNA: TGTGCCAGCAGCTGGACAGGTGGTAATCAGCCCCAGCATTTT
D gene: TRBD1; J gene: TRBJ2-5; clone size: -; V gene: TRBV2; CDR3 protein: CASKRGTAKETQYF; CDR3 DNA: TGTGCCAGCAAGAGGGGGACAGCAAAAGAGACCCAGTACTTC